The 13 T cell receptor beta chains below were found in one sample sequenced in a study of human T cells and chemical hapten exposure. One entry per CDR3 protein, called by TCRdb with MiXCR from the RACE reads. The sample consists of 300,000 to 400,000 distinct CDR3 sequences, around 6.9% of them appearing once. Time point defined: patch test 1, 2 weeks after DPC sensitization. As for treatment: therapeutic diphenylcyclopropenone sensitization with weekly scalp DPC. This sample comprised whole blood, obtained in connection with sensitization to the hapten diphenylcyclopropenone (DPC). These receptors were collected from a woman between 18 and 29 years old with alopecia areata. Some clones in this sample may be carry-over from other donors' samples.

The genes are TRBV4-1 and TRBJ1-2, with 11 bases aligning to TRBD1. The CDR3 sequence is 15 residues long. The germline CDR1 and CDR2 sequences are MGHRA and YSYEKL. J was trimmed by 6 bases and V by 3 bases; bases with no gene match: 6. The CDR3 DNA reads as TGCGCCAGCAGCCAGGACAGGGGGCGCGAGGATGGCTACACCTTC. It yields the protein CASSQDRGREDGYTF.

To note about this clonotype: A read error is possible here, since a much larger clone lies one base away. Because it lacks the conserved phenylalanine or tryptophan at the end, this CDR3 is likely a read error. The chain links TRBV5-5 to TRBJ1-5; 10 bases align to TRBD1. The germline CDR1 and CDR2 sequences are SGHKS and YYEKEE (reference sequence). With V trimmed by 4 bases and J by 6 bases, 7 bases remained unmatched. CDR3 size: 15 residues. The CDR3 sequence is CASSGPGTGVQPQHS. CDR3 DNA sequence: TGTGCCAGCAGCGGTCCAGGGACAGGGGTTCAGCCCCAGCATTCT.

The table lists this clonotype with a few counts. The chain recombines TRBV3-1 with TRBJ1-1; a possible D gene is TRBD1 (6 bases). Trimming shortened V by 2 bases and J by 0 bases, and 13 bases separated the two germline ends. The CDR3 loop spans 16 amino acids. The V gene's germline CDR1 is LGHDT and CDR2 YNNKEL (reference sequence). CDR3 loop: CASSQTWGAMNTEAFF. The CDR3 region has the DNA TGTGCCAGCAGCCAAACTTGGGGGGCCATGAACACTGAAGCTTTCTTT.

The chain links TRBV4-3 to TRBJ1-2; D may be TRBD1 (5 bases). CDR1 and CDR2 (germline): LGHNA, YSLEER. The germline V and J ends were trimmed by 3 bases and 8 bases, with 13 bases remaining between them. CDR3 length: 13 amino acids. The CDR3 here is CASSHPTTEGYTF. CDR3 bases: TGCGCCAGCAGCCACCCCACGACAGAGGGCTACACCTTC.

This clonotype has just a few counts. The chain uses TRBV7-2 and TRBJ1-3, with D tentatively TRBD1 (6 bases). V was clipped by 1 base and J by 5 bases, with 21 bases between them. In germline, CDR1 is SGHTA, CDR2 FQGNSA. CDR3 length: 18 amino acids. The CDR3 region is CASSLVALRDTARNTIYF. The DNA of the CDR3 is TGTGCCAGCAGCTTAGTAGCCCTCCGGGACACGGCGCGAAACACCATATATTTT. Using reference TRBV7-2 and TRBJ1-3 for the parts outside the CDR3, the full variable domain is GAGVSQSPSNKVTEKGKDVELRCDPISGHTALYWYRQSLGQGLEFLIYFQGNSAPDKSGLPSDRFSAERTGGSVSTLTIQRTQQEDSAVYLCASSLVALRDTARNTIYFGEGSWLTVV.

This clonotype was counted ten times or more. This sequence joins TRBV6-6 and TRBJ1-4; perhaps TRBD1 as D (6 bases). Per germline, CDR1 MNHNY and CDR2 SVGAGI (reference sequence). This CDR3 spans 17 amino acids. V was cut by 2 bases and J by 8 bases, with 21 bases left in between. The CDR3 nucleotides read TGTGCCAGCAGTTACGGACCCCAGGGGAAGGTTGCGGAAAAACTGTTTTTT. Its translation: CASSYGPQGKVAEKLFF.

There are many counts of this clonotype. This chain connects TRBV3-1 to TRBJ2-2, with D perhaps assigned TRBD1 or TRBD2 (7 bases each). V shed 4 bases and J shed 6 bases, with 15 bases lying between them. The CDR3 extends over 15 amino acids. In germline, CDR1 is LGHDT, CDR2 YNNKEL (reference sequence). CDR3 amino acids: CASSPHQGGAGELFF. The DNA for the CDR3 is TGTGCCAGCAGCCCTCATCAGGGGGGGGCCGGGGAGCTGTTTTTT.

This chain joins TRBV3-1 and TRBJ2-3; TRBD1 matches 10 bases. This CDR3 has 16 amino acids. V lost 4 bases, J lost 1 base, and 5 bases stayed unmatched. Germline V gives CDR1 LGHDT, CDR2 YNNKEL (reference sequence). The chain's CDR3 is CASSRGDRGGTDTQYF. CDR3 nucleotides: TGTGCCAGCAGCCGGGGGGACAGGGGCGGCACAGATACGCAGTATTTT.

This chain uses TRBV6-5 with TRBJ1-2; D gene unclear. V was clipped by 6 bases and J by 8 bases, with 16 bases between them. In germline, CDR1 is MNHEY, CDR2 SVGAGI. CDR3 size: 13 residues. CDR3 region: CASSSDPPAGYTF. As DNA, the CDR3 is TGTGCCAGCAGCTCCGACCCCCCGGCGGGCTACACCTTC.

This clonotype came up many times. The CDR3 here is CASSPPGGQETQYF. Here the CDR3 DNA reads TGTGCCAGCAGCCCGCCAGGGGGGCAAGAGACCCAGTACTTC. This sequence joins TRBV7-8 and TRBJ2-5; maybe TRBD1 (7 bases). The ends were cut back, 5 bases at V and 2 bases at J, with 12 bases in the middle. CDR1 and CDR2 (germline): SGHVS, FQNEAQ. The length of the CDR3 is 14 residues.

The V and J genes are TRBV3-1 and TRBJ2-4; 8 bases agree with TRBD1. CDR3 length: 15 amino acids. V lost 5 bases to trimming and J lost 4 bases; unmatched junction nucleotides: 7. The germline CDR1 and CDR2 sequences are LGHDT and YNNKEL (reference sequence). CDR3 sequence reads: CASSKDGQGKNIQYF. CDR3 DNA: TGTGCCAGCAGCAAGGATGGACAGGGTAAAAACATTCAGTACTTC.

This clonotype was seen a handful of times. The V and J genes are TRBV2 and TRBJ2-3, with D perhaps TRBD2 (6 bases). This CDR3 has 15 amino acids. The germline V gene encodes CDR1 SNHLY and CDR2 FYNNEI. V lost 6 bases and J 2 bases, leaving 15 bases between the germline ends. CDR3 DNA: TGTGCCAGCAGGCGGACTATCGAATTCACAGATACGCAGTATTTT. Translation: CASRRTIEFTDTQYF.

This chain uses TRBV6-2 or TRBV6-3 with TRBJ1-5, with D perhaps matching TRBD1 (5 bases). The CDR3 sequence is 19 residues long. Germline loops: CDR1 MNHEY, CDR2 SVGEGT. Trimming removed 4 bases at V and 0 bases at J, with 22 bases between. CDR3 protein: CASSSVQVLGTYSNQPQHF. CDR3 bases: TGTGCCAGCAGTTCCGTACAGGTGCTTGGAACCTATAGCAATCAGCCCCAGCATTTT.